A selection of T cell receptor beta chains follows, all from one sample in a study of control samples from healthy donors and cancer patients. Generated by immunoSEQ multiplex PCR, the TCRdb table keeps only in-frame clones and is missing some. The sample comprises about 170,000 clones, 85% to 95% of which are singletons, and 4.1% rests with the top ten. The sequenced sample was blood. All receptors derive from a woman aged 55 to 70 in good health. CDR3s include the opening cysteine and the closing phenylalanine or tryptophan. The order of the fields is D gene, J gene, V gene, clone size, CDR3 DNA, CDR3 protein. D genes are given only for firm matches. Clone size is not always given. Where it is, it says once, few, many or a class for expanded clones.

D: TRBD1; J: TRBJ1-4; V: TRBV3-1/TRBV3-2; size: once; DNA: TGTGCCAGCACCACGACAGGGTATGTGGAAAAACTGTTTTTT; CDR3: CASTTTGYVEKLFF
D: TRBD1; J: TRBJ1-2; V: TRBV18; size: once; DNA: TGTGCCAGCTCACCGACAGGGGGCCGCGACTATGGCTACACCTTC; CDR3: CASSPTGGRDYGYTF
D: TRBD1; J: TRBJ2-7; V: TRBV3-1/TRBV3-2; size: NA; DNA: TGTGCCAGCAGATCGAACAGGGGCCACGAGCAGTACTTC; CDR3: CASRSNRGHEQYF
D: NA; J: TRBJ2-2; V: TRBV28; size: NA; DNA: TGTGCCAGCAGTTTTTCGGGGGCCCCGACCGGGGAGCTGTTTTTT; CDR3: CASSFSGAPTGELFF
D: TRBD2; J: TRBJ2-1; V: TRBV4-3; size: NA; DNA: TGCGCCAGCAGCCAAGGACTAGCGCCTTACAATGAGCAGTTCTTC; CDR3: CASSQGLAPYNEQFF
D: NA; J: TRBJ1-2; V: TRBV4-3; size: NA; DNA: TGCGCCAGCAGCCAAGACGCGGGAATAGGGGGCTACACCTTC; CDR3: CASSQDAGIGGYTF
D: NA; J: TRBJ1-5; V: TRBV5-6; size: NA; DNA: TGTGCCAGCAGCTTATTGTTGGGAGATCAGCCCCAGCATTTT; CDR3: CASSLLLGDQPQHF
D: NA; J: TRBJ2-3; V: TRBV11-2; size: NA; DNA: TGTGCCAGCAGCTTAGGTACGCCCCGCACAGATACGCAGTATTTT; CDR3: CASSLGTPRTDTQYF
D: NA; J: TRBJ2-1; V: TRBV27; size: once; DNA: TGTGCCAGCAGTCTCTCACCGGACAGCTACGCCTCCTACAATGAGCAGTTCTTC; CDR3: CASSLSPDSYASYNEQFF
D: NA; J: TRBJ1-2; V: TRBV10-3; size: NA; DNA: TGTGCCATCAGTGAGTCAGTCGCGGGGCTATATGGCTACACCTTC; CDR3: CAISESVAGLYGYTF
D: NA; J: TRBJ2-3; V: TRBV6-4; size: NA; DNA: TGTGCCAGCAGTGCAGGTCCAGATACGCAGTATTTT; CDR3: CASSAGPDTQYF
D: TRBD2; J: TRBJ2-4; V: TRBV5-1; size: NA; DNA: TGCGCCAGCAGCTTAGGACTAGCGGGGCCGGATTTAAACATTCAGTACTTC; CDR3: CASSLGLAGPDLNIQYF
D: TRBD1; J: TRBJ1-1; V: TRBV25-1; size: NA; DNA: TGTGCCAGCAGTGAGGGGACAGGGGCCAACACTGAAGCTTTCTTT; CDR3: CASSEGTGANTEAFF
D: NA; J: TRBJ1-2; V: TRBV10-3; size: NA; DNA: TGTGCCATCAGTGAGCCGAACTTAGGTGGGGGCTATGGCTACACCTTC; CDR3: CAISEPNLGGGYGYTF
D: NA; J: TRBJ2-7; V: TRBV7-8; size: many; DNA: TGTGCCAGCAGCTTAACATCGGCGAGCTACGAGCAGTACTTC; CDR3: CASSLTSASYEQYF
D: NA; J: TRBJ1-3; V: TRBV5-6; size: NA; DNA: TGTGCCAGCAGCTCGGGACACACTGGAAACACCATATATTTT; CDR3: CASSSGHTGNTIYF
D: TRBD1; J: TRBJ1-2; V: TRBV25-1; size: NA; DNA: TGTGCCAGCAGTACGGGACAGGGCTATGGCTACACCTTC; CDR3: CASSTGQGYGYTF
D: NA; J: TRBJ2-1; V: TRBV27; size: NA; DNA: TGTGCCAGCAGTTTCCAGGGAGCTGGAGATCAGTTCTTC; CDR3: CASSFQGAGDQFF
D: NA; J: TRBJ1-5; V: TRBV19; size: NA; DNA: TGTGCCAGTAGTATATATGGGATACATCAGCCCCAGCATTTT; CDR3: CASSIYGIHQPQHF
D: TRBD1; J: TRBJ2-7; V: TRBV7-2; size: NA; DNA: TGTGCCAGCAGACCAGCCCCGGGGACAGGGCTCTACGAGCAGTACTTC; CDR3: CASRPAPGTGLYEQYF
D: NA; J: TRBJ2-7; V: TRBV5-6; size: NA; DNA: TGTGCCAGCAGCCCGGACACCTTTAGCTCCTACGAGCAGTACTTC; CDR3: CASSPDTFSSYEQYF
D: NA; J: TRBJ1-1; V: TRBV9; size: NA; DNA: TGTGCCAGCAGCGTAGACCCCCAGGAGTTAACTGAAGCTTTCTTT; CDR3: CASSVDPQELTEAFF